This T cell receptor (beta chain) was identified in a study of cytomegalovirus exposure and HLA in healthy donors. Primers included in the PCR were 60 Vbeta and 13 Jbeta primers. The protocol was immunoSEQ multiplex PCR, while the TCRdb copy is restricted to in-frame clones and leaves out a portion. The data contain about 170,000 clones, 82% of them singletons. Overall study results and limits: TCR beta chain V- and J-gene trimming was linked, in a later analysis, to a missense variant in DCLRE1C.

Turning to this clone: Its antigen is currently unknown.

Trimming took 4 bases from V and 0 from J, leaving 17 bases between them. The CDR3 is made up of 16 amino acids. The germline V gene has CDR1 SGHNT and CDR2 YYREEE (reference sequence). Sequencing was carried out using PBMCs. The gene calls are TRBV5-4 and TRBJ2-7; a weak D match, TRBD1 (6 bases). This receptor was taken from a male donor in good health and CMV-seronegative. The CDR3 loop reads CASSTEGGTLSYEQYF. The CDR3 nucleotides read TGTGCCAGCAGCACAGAAGGGGGAACCCTCTCCTACGAGCAGTACTTC.